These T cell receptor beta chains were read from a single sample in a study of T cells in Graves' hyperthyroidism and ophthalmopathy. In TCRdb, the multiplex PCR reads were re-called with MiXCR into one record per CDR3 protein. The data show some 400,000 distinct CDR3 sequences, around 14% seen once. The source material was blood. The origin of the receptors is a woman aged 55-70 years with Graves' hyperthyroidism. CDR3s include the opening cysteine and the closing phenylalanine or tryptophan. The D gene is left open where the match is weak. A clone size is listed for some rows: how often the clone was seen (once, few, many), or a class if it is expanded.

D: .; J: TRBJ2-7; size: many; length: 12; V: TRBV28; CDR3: CASSPDPTEQYF; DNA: TGTGCCAGCAGTCCGGACCCTACCGAGCAGTACTTC
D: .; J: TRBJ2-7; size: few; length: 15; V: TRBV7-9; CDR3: CASSPAAWTNYEQYF; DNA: TGTGCCAGCAGTCCCGCCGCATGGACCAACTACGAGCAGTACTTC
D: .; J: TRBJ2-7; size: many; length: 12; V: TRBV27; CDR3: CASSYNSYEQYF; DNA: TGTGCCAGCAGTTACAACTCCTACGAGCAGTACTTC
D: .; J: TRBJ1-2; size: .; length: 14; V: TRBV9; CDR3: CASSVFGVGYGYTF; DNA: TGTGCCAGCAGCGTTTTTGGGGTGGGCTATGGCTACACCTTC
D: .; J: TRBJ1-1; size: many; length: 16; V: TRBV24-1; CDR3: CATSDKGRGPRAEAFF; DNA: TGTGCCACCAGTGATAAAGGCAGGGGCCCGAGGGCTGAAGCTTTCTTT
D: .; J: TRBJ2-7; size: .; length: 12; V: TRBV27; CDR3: CASSFRSHEQYF; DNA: TGTGCCAGCAGTTTCCGGTCCCACGAGCAGTACTTC
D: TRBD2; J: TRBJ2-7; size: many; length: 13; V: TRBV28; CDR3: CASSSELADEQYF; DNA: TGTGCCAGCAGTTCCGAGCTAGCGGACGAGCAGTACTTC
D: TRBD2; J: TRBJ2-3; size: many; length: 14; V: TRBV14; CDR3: CASSQGRERDTQYF; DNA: TGTGCCAGCAGCCAAGGGCGGGAGAGGGATACGCAGTATTTT
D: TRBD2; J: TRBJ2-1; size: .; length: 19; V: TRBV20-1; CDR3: CSARDTGGRTSGGYNEQFF; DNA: TGCAGTGCTAGAGATACAGGGGGGAGGACTAGCGGGGGTTACAATGAGCAGTTCTTC
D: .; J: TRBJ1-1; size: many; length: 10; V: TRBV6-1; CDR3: CASSEVQAFF; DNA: TGTGCCAGCAGTGAAGTCCAAGCTTTCTTT
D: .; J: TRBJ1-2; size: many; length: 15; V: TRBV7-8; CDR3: CASSSRGRSLGGYTF; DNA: TGTGCCAGCAGCTCCCGTGGCAGGTCTTTGGGTGGCTACACCTTC
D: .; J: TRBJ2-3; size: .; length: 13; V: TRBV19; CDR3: CASSTGATDTQYF; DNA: TGTGCCAGTAGTACGGGGGCTACAGATACGCAGTATTTT
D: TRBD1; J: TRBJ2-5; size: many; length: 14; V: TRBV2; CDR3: CASSDSGTEETQYF; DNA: TGTGCCAGCAGTGATTCCGGGACAGAAGAGACCCAGTACTTC
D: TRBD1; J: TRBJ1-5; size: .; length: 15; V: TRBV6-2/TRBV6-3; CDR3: CASRSGTGLRQPQHF; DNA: TGTGCCAGCAGATCCGGGACAGGGTTGAGGCAGCCCCAGCATTTT
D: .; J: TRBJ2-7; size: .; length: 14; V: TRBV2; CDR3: CASSERVGPGEQYF; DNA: TGTGCCAGCAGTGAACGAGTGGGGCCCGGTGAGCAGTACTTC
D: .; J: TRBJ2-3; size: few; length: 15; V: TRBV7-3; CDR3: CASSGARPGADMQYF; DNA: TGTGCCAGCAGTGGCGCGAGGCCGGGGGCAGATATGCAGTATTTT
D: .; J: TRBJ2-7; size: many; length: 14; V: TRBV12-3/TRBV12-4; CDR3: CASSLGQYSYEQYF; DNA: TGTGCCAGCAGTTTAGGGCAGTACTCCTACGAGCAGTACTTC
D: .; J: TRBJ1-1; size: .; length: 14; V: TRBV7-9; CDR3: CASTSGTTFTEAFF; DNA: TGTGCCAGCACCTCCGGGACAACTTTTACTGAAGCTTTCTTT
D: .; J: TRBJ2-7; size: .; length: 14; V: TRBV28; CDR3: CASSLYQGMSEQYF; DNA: TGTGCCAGCAGTTTATATCAGGGGATGAGCGAGCAGTACTTC
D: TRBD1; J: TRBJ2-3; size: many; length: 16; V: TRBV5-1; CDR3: CASSLTGTVGTDTQYF; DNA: TGCGCCAGCAGCTTGACCGGGACAGTCGGCACAGATACGCAGTATTTT
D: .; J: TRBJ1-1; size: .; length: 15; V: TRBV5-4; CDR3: CASSPRAGRNTEAFF; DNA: TGTGCCAGCAGCCCCAGAGCAGGGAGAAACACTGAAGCTTTCTTT
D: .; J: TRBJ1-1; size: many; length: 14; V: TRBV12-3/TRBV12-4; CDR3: CASSSTGPNTEAFF; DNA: TGTGCCAGCAGCTCCACAGGGCCGAACACTGAAGCTTTCTTT
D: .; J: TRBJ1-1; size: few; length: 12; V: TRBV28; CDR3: CASWGVNTEAFF; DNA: TGTGCCAGTTGGGGGGTGAACACTGAAGCTTTCTTT
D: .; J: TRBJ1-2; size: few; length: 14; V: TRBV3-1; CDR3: CASSRQGEGYGYTF; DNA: TGTGCCAGCAGCCGGCAAGGGGAGGGCTATGGCTACACCTTC
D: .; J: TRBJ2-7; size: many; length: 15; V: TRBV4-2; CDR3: CATPNDGPSSYEQYF; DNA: TGTGCCACCCCGAACGACGGGCCCAGCTCCTACGAGCAGTACTTC
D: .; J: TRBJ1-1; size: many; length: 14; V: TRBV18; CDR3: CATRGSGEGPEAFF; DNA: TGTGCCACCCGAGGTTCGGGGGAAGGACCTGAAGCTTTCTTT
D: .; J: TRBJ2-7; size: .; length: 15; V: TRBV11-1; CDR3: CASNPGARKGYEQYF; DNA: TGTGCCAGCAACCCCGGGGCGAGAAAGGGCTACGAACAGTACTTC
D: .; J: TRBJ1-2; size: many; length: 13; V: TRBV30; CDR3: CAWSGHSLSGYTF; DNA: TGTGCCTGGAGCGGACACTCACTTTCCGGCTACACCTTC
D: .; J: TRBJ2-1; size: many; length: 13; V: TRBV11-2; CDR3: CASSFQDFSEQFF; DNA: TGTGCCAGCAGCTTCCAGGACTTTAGCGAGCAGTTCTTC
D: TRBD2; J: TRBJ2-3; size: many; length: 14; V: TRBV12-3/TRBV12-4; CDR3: CASTLSGGADTQYF; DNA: TGTGCCAGCACCCTTTCGGGGGGGGCAGATACGCAGTATTTT
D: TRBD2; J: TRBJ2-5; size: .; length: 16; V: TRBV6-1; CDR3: CASSVSISGPQETQYF; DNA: TGTGCCAGCAGTGTTTCCATTAGCGGGCCCCAGGAGACCCAGTACTTC
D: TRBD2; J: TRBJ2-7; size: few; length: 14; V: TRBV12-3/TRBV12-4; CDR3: CASSGTSTSYEQYF; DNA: TGTGCCAGCAGCGGGACTAGCACATCCTACGAGCAGTACTTC
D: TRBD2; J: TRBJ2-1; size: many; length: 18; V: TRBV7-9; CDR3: CASSSRGLAGGSYNEQFF; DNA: TGTGCCAGCAGCTCGAGGGGATTAGCGGGAGGATCCTACAATGAGCAGTTCTTC
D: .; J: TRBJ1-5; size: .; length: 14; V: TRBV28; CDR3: CATAGSGRNQPQHF; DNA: TGTGCCACCGCAGGTTCGGGCCGCAATCAGCCCCAGCATTTT
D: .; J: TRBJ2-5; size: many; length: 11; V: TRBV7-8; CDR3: CASSREETQYF; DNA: TGTGCCAGCAGCCGTGAAGAGACCCAGTACTTC
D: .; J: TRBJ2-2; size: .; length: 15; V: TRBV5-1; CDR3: CASSLEGMNTGELFF; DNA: TGCGCCAGCAGCTTGGAGGGAATGAACACCGGGGAGCTGTTTTTT
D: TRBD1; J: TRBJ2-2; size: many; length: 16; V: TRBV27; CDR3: CASSEDRDGFSGELFF; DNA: TGTGCCAGCAGTGAAGACAGGGATGGTTTTTCCGGGGAGCTGTTTTTT